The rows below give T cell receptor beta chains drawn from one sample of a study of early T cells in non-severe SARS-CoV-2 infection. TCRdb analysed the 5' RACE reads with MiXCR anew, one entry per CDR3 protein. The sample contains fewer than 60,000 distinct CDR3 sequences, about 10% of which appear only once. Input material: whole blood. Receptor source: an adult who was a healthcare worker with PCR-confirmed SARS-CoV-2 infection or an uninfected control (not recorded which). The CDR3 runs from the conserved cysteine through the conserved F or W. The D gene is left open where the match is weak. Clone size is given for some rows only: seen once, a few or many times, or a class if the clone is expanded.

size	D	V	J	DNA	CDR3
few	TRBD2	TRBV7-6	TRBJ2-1	TGTGCCAGCAGCTTAGGGGCTAGCGGGAGTCGGGCCAATGAGCAGTTCTTC	CASSLGASGSRANEQFF
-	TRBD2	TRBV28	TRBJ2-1	TGTGCCAGCAGTTTAGATCTAGCGGACAATTACAATGAGCAGTTCTTC	CASSLDLADNYNEQFF
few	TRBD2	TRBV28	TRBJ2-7	TGTGCCAGCAGACGAGCGGGAGGGAGCTCCTACGAGCAGTACTTC	CASRRAGGSSYEQYF
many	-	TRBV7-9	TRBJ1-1	TGTGCCAGCAGCTTAGTATCTCGGTGGAGGGGCGATATTGACACTGAAGCTTTCTTT	CASSLVSRWRGDIDTEAFF
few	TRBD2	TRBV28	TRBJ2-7	TGTGCCAGCAGGACTAGCGGCTCCTACGAGCAGTACTTC	CASRTSGSYEQYF
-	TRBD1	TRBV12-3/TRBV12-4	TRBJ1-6	TGTGCCAGCAGTTTGGGACAGGTATATTCACCCCTCCACTTT	CASSLGQVYSPLHF
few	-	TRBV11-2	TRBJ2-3	TGTGCCAGCAGCTTAGATCGAGGAAGAGATACGCAGTATTTT	CASSLDRGRDTQYF
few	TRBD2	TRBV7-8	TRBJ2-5	TGTGCCAGCAGCTTAGCTAGGAGACTAGCGGGAGGGCAAGAGACCCAGTACTTC	CASSLARRLAGGQETQYF
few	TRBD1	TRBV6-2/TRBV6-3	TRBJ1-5	TGTGCCAGCAGCCAAAGGACAGGGGCTCAGCCCCAGCATTTT	CASSQRTGAQPQHF
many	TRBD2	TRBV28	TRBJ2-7	TGTGCCAGCAGCTTTCTAGCGGGACCTACCTACGAGCAGTACTTC	CASSFLAGPTYEQYF
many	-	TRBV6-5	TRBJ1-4	TGTGCCAGCAGTTGGCAGGACGGGGAAAAACTGTTTTTT	CASSWQDGEKLFF
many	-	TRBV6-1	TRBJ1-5	TGTGCCAGCAGTGAAAGTGGCGGAAACAATCAGCCCCAGCATTTT	CASSESGGNNQPQHF
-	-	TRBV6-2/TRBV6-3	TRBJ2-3	TGTGCCAGCGCCAAGGGGGATACGCAGTATTTT	CASAKGDTQYF
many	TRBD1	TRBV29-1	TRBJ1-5	TGCAGCGTTGGAGGGGGCACTCAGCCCCAGCATTTT	CSVGGGTQPQHF
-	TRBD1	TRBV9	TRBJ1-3	TGTGCCAGCAGCGCTAGGACAGGGGGATCTGGAAACACCATATATTTT	CASSARTGGSGNTIYF
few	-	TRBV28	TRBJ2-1	TGTGCCAGCAGTCCGACCTATAGTGAGCAGTTCTTC	CASSPTYSEQFF
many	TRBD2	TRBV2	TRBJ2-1	TGTGCCACCCAGGGAGGGTCCTCCTACAATGAGCAGTTCTTC	CATQGGSSYNEQFF
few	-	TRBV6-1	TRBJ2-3	TGTGCCAGCCAAAGCACAGATACGCAGTATTTT	CASQSTDTQYF
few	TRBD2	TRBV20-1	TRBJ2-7	TGCAGTGCTAGACTAGCGGGAGTTCGCGAGCAGTACTTC	CSARLAGVREQYF
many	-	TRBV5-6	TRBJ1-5	TGTGCCAGCAGCTTAAGAGGGAATCAGCCCCAGCATTTT	CASSLRGNQPQHF
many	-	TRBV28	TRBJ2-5	TGTGCCAGCAGTCAGATAGCGGAGGAGACCCAGTACTTC	CASSQIAEETQYF
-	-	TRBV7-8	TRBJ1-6	TGTGCCAGCAGCTTATTCCCCACTGGCGGATACGATAATTCACCCCTCCACTTT	CASSLFPTGGYDNSPLHF
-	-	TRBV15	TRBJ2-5	TGTGCCACCACTGGAGGGGAAGAGACCCAGTACTTC	CATTGGEETQYF
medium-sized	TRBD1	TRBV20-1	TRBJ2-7	TGCAGTGCTAGAGCCTGGACAGGGCTTGGGGACGAGCAGTACTTC	CSARAWTGLGDEQYF
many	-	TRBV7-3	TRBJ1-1	TGTGCCAGCAGCTCTCAGGGGATCGGCACTGAAGCTTTCTTT	CASSSQGIGTEAFF
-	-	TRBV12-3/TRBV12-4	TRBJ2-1	TGTGCCAGCAGACAAACTTTTAGCGGCTTATACTACGAGCAGTTCTTC	CASRQTFSGLYYEQFF
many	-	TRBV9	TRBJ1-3	TGTGCCAGCAGCGTATCTGGGGCGGAGTTGGGAGGAAACACCATATATTTT	CASSVSGAELGGNTIYF
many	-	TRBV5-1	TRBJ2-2	TGCGCCAGCAGCTTGGGCCGGTCGAACACCGGGGAGCTGTTTTTT	CASSLGRSNTGELFF
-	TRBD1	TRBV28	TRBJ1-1	TGTGCCAGCAGTGTCCCGGGACAGTTGACTGAAGCTTTCTTT	CASSVPGQLTEAFF
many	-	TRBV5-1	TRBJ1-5	TGCGCCAGCAGCTTATCTGGGACACCCAATCAGCCCCAGCATTTT	CASSLSGTPNQPQHF
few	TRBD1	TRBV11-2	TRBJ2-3	TGTGCCAGCAGCACGAGGACAGGTTACACAGATACGCAGTATTTT	CASSTRTGYTDTQYF
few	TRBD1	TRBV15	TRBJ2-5	TGTGCCACCAGCAGGTCGGGACAGGGGGCTTTGAAGACCCAGTACTTC	CATSRSGQGALKTQYF
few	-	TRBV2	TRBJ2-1	TGTGCCAGCAGACTAACTAGGACGGGTGAGCAGTTCTTC	CASRLTRTGEQFF
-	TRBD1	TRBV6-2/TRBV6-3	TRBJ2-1	TGTGCCAGCAGTCCCGACAGGGTTGCCTACAATGAGCAGTTCTTC	CASSPDRVAYNEQFF
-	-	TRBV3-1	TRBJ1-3	TGTGCCAGCAGCCCGGGACGGTTATACTCTGGAAACACCATATATTTT	CASSPGRLYSGNTIYF
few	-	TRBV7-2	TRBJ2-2	TGTGCCAGCAGCCCTATGTGGTACGCCGGGGAGCTGTTTTTT	CASSPMWYAGELFF
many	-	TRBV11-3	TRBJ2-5	TGTGCCAGCAGCTCGCCATCGAGAGAGACCCAGTACTTC	CASSSPSRETQYF
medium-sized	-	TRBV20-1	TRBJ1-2	TGCAGCGTACTTTTTCCGGGACAAAAGTCGTCTGGCTACACCTTC	CSVLFPGQKSSGYTF
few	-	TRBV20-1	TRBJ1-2	TGCAGTGCTAGAGATCTCGGGGGCGTAAGTGATGGCTACACCTTC	CSARDLGGVSDGYTF
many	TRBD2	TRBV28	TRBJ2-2	TGTGCCAGTGCAGCGGGGTTCGGGGAGCTGTTTTTT	CASAAGFGELFF
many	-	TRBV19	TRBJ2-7	TGTGCCAGTAGTACACTAACAGAGTCGGGCTCCGAGCAGTACTTC	CASSTLTESGSEQYF
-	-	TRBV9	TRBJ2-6	TGTGCCAGCAGCGTAGAGGCAGGGCAGGTTAGTGGGGCCAACGTCCTGACTTTC	CASSVEAGQVSGANVLTF
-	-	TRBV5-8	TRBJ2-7	TGTGCCAGCAGCTTGGGGTCGGGGCAGTACTTC	CASSLGSGQYF
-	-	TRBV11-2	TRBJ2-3	TGTGCCAGCAGCTTAAGCCCCCGGGACCAAACAGATACGCAGTATTTT	CASSLSPRDQTDTQYF
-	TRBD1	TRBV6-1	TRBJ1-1	TGTGCCAGCAGGCTCGGACAGGTGAACACTGAAGCTTTCTTT	CASRLGQVNTEAFF
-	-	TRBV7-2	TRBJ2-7	TGTGCCAGCAGCTTAGACTGGAACGGGTACTACGAGCAGTACTTC	CASSLDWNGYYEQYF